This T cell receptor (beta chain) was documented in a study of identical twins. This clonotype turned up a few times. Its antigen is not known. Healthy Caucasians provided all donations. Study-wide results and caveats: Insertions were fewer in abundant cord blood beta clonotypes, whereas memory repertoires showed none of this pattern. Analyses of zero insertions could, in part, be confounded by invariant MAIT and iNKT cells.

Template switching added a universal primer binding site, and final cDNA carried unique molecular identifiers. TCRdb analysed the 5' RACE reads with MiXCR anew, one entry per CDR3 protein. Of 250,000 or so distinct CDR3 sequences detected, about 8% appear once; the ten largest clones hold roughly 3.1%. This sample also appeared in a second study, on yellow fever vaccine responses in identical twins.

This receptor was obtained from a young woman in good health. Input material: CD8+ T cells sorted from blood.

DNA of the CDR3: TGTGCCAGCAGTTACGCCCCTCGCAGGGGGCTTTCCTACGAGCAGTACTTC. Translating gives CASSYAPRRGLSYEQYF. The chain carries TRBV6-5 and TRBJ2-7; 8 bases match TRBD1. CDR3 size: 17 residues. The V gene end was trimmed by 2 bases and the J gene end by 1 base; junction bases not matched to a gene: 10. Germline lookup yields CDR1 MNHEY and CDR2 SVGAGI.